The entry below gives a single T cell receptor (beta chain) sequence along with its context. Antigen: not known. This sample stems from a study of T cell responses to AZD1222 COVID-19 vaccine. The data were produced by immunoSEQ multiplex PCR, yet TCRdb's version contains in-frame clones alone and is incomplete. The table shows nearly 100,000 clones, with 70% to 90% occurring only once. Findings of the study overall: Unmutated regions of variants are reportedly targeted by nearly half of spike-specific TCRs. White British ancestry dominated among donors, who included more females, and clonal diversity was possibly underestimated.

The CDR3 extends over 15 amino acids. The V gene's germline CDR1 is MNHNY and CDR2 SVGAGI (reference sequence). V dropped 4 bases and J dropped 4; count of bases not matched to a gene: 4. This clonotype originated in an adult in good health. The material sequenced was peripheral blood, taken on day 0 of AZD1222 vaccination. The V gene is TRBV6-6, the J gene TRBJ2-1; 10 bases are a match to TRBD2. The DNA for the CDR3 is TGTGCCAGCAGTTTGGGACTAGCGCCATACAATGAGCAGTTCTTC. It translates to CASSLGLAPYNEQFF.